This T cell receptor (beta chain) was recovered during a study of T-cell memory formation after mild COVID-19. TCRdb re-called the 5' RACE reads through MiXCR, storing one row per CDR3 protein. Seen here are about 49,000 distinct CDR3 sequences, approximately 7% observed once, and the top ten hold 1.4%. The specimen sequenced was PBMCs or a T cell subset sorted from them (not recorded which). This sequence was found in a man aged 18 to 29 who had mild COVID-19 (a few samples of this study predate the infection). Cell type and time point are not known.

The CDR3 reads CASNSGRGNEQFF. The CDR3, as DNA: TGTGCCAGCAACTCGGGTCGGGGCAATGAGCAGTTCTTC. The chain joins TRBV7-3 to TRBJ2-1; tentatively, D is TRBD2 (5 bases). The length of the CDR3 is 13 residues. From germline, CDR1 is SGHTA and CDR2 FQGTGA. The V end lost 7 bases, the J end lost 6 bases, and 13 bases lay between the germline ends.